The 16 T cell receptor beta chains reported below all come from one sample, sequenced in a study of technical replicates of blood from a few donors. The repertoire was sequenced with immunoSEQ multiplex PCR; TCRdb's copy has only in-frame clones and lacks some. The table has tens of thousands of clones, roughly 94% seen once. Material: T cells isolated from PBMCs. The receptors were sampled from a human donor in good health.

This rearrangement joins TRBV30 to TRBJ1-4; 8 positions match TRBD1. The CDR3 is 18 residues long. Germline loops: CDR1 GTSNPN, CDR2 SVGIG (reference sequence). After removal of 2 bases from V and 0 bases from J, the junction contained 11 bases not matched to a gene. In DNA, the CDR3 is TGTGCCTGGAGTACCGGGACAGGATTTCGCGCAACTAATGAAAAACTGTTTTTT. Its protein is CAWSTGTGFRATNEKLFF.

The genes are TRBV5-1 and TRBJ1-3; possibly TRBD1 for D (6 bases). V shed 3 bases and J shed 0 bases, with 10 bases lying between them. This CDR3 spans 15 amino acids. Per the germline V gene, CDR1 is SGHRS and CDR2 is YFSETQ. CDR3 sequence reads: CASSSTGFSGNTIYF. CDR3 DNA: TGCGCCAGCAGCTCGACAGGCTTCTCTGGAAACACCATATATTTT.

This chain uses TRBV2 with TRBJ1-5, with D unresolved. The V end was cut by 3 bases, the J end by 1 base, with 16 bases between. This CDR3 comprises 17 residues. The germline gives CDR1 SNHLY, CDR2 FYNNEI. Written as DNA, the CDR3 is TGTGCCAGCAGTGATCCCTTGGCTCTTTGGAGCAATCAGCCCCAGCATTTT. As protein: CASSDPLALWSNQPQHF.

J is TRBJ2-1 and V is TRBV27, with 7 bases lining up with TRBD1. The junction had 6 bases not matched to a gene; V was cut back by 4 bases and J by 3 bases. CDR3 length: 15 amino acids. Germline values: CDR1 MNHEY, CDR2 SMNVEV (reference sequence). The CDR3 spells CASSWGAGGYNEQFF. The CDR3 DNA follows: TGTGCCAGCAGTTGGGGAGCAGGGGGCTACAATGAGCAGTTCTTC.

The rearrangement links TRBV6-1 to TRBJ1-4; D may be TRBD1 (6 bases). With 2 bases removed from V and 3 bases from J, the gap between germline ends came to 13 bases. Germline V CDR1 and CDR2: MNHNS, SASEGT. The CDR3 runs to 16 residues. The CDR3 DNA reads as TGTGCCAGCAGTGAAAGGGGGGGGACGGCTAATGAAAAACTGTTTTTT. This translates into CASSERGGTANEKLFF.

The J gene is TRBJ2-3, the V gene TRBV14; a weak D match, TRBD2 (6 bases). V was cut by 5 bases and J by 5 bases, with 8 bases left in between. CDR1 and CDR2 from the germline V gene are SGHDN and FVKESK. The CDR3 consists of 12 residues. The CDR3 loop is CASSGGKDTQYF. In nucleotides, the CDR3 is TGTGCCAGCAGCGGAGGGAAAGATACGCAGTATTTT.

This clone turned up a few times. The rearrangement joins TRBV5-6 to TRBJ1-5; D gene uncertain. This CDR3 region has 14 residues. V gave up 2 bases and J gave up 2 bases, with 8 bases separating them. The germline gives CDR1 SGHDT, CDR2 YYEEEE. The CDR3 is CASSFLGGNQPQHF. The CDR3 DNA reads TGTGCCAGCAGCTTTTTAGGAGGCAATCAGCCCCAGCATTTT.

The chain employs TRBV27 and TRBJ2-3, with no clear D. Deletions cut 6 bases from V and 3 bases from J, with 10 bases between. The germline gives CDR1 MNHEY, CDR2 SMNVEV (reference sequence). CDR3 length equals 13 residues. In DNA, the CDR3 is TGTGCCAGCAGCCCTCTCCGGACAGATACGCAGTATTTT. Translating it yields CASSPLRTDTQYF.

CDR3 sequence reads: CASRADRPYEQYF. The CDR3 bases are TGTGCCAGCAGGGCCGACAGACCCTACGAGCAGTACTTC. The chain links TRBV6-6 to TRBJ2-7, with D perhaps matching TRBD1 (5 bases). V was cut by 6 bases and J by 2 bases, with 11 bases left in between. CDR3 length: 13 amino acids. Germline V gene sequence: CDR1 MNHNY, CDR2 SVGAGI (reference sequence).

The chain employs TRBV7-3 and TRBJ1-5, with TRBD1 matching over 11 bases. CDR1 and CDR2 from the germline V gene are SGHTA and FQGTGA. V gave up 3 bases and J gave up 1 base; unmatched junction bases: 2. The CDR3 length is 16 residues. CDR3 loop: CASSLDRGLSNQPQHF. The CDR3 nucleotides are TGTGCCAGCAGCTTGGACAGGGGGCTAAGCAATCAGCCCCAGCATTTT. The full variable domain, in which reference TRBV7-3 and TRBJ1-5 provide the parts outside the CDR3, is GAGVSQTPSNKVTEKGKYVELRCDPISGHTALYWYRQSLGQGPEFLIYFQGTGAADDSGLPNDRFFAVRPEGSVSTLKIQRTERGDSAVYLCASSLDRGLSNQPQHFGDGTRLSIL.

The rearrangement joins TRBV4-2 to TRBJ2-4, with TRBD2 identical over 10 bases. Per the germline V gene, CDR1 is LGHNA and CDR2 is YNFKEQ. The CDR3 extends over 17 amino acids. The V and J ends lost 0 bases and 1 base, in that order; junction bases with no gene match: 3. The CDR3 DNA reads as TGTGCCAGCAGCCAAGACCTAGCGGGAGACGCCAAAAACATTCAGTACTTC. Its translation: CASSQDLAGDAKNIQYF.

The chain combines TRBV9 with TRBJ2-1; 7 bases agree with TRBD2. The CDR3 length is 16 residues. The trim removed 3 bases at V and 4 bases at J, leaving 10 bases unmatched. Germline-derived CDR1 and CDR2 are SGDLS and YYNGEE. The CDR3 spells CASSASLAGVYNEQFF. The CDR3 nucleotides read TGTGCCAGCAGCGCCTCCCTGGCGGGAGTTTACAATGAGCAGTTCTTC.

The genes are TRBV18 and TRBJ1-1, with 7 bases matching TRBD1. The CDR3 covers 17 residues. Germline CDR1 KGHSH, CDR2 LQKENI. V was pared by 3 bases and J by 1 base, with 11 bases of the junction left unmatched. The CDR3 protein is CASSPNAPGQKNTEAFF. The CDR3 region has the DNA TGTGCCAGCTCACCCAATGCTCCGGGACAGAAGAACACTGAAGCTTTCTTT.

DNA of the CDR3: TGTGCCAGCAGCTCTGATGGGCGGGGTGGCCAGCCCCAGCATTTT. Amino acids: CASSSDGRGGQPQHF. The chain has TRBV5-4 and TRBJ1-5; no firm D call. Trimming cost V 3 bases and J 7 bases, with 17 bases left between them. Germline values: CDR1 SGHNT, CDR2 YYREEE (reference sequence). CDR3 size: 15 residues.

This clone was seen just once. The chain has TRBV19 and TRBJ2-1; tentative D call: TRBD1 (5 bases). V was clipped by 5 bases and J by 3 bases, with 17 bases between them. Germline loops: CDR1 LNHDA, CDR2 SQIVND (reference sequence). This CDR3 contains 16 residues. The CDR3 loop reads CASSLTRQIVYNEQFF. The CDR3 nucleotides are TGTGCCAGTAGTCTAACCCGACAGATAGTCTACAATGAGCAGTTCTTC.

V is TRBV4-2 and J is TRBJ2-7; TRBD2 agrees at 8 bases. After removal of 2 bases from V and 3 bases from J, the junction contained 9 bases not matched to a gene. Germline CDR1 is LGHNA and CDR2 is YNFKEQ. CDR3 size: 16 residues. The CDR3 spells CASSQSPGLANYEQYF. The CDR3, as DNA: TGTGCCAGCAGCCAAAGCCCTGGACTAGCAAACTACGAGCAGTACTTC.